What follows is one T cell receptor beta chain and its context. This sample is part of a study of cytomegalovirus exposure and HLA in healthy donors. Study details: HLA-typed donors were the source of 83 million or so unique TCRs held in an early data release.

PCR amplification relied on 60 Vbeta primers (plus 13 Jbeta primers). The data were produced by immunoSEQ multiplex PCR, yet TCRdb's version contains in-frame clones alone and is incomplete. The repertoire consists of some 170,000 clones, with roughly 81% occurring once and the leading ten covering roughly 5.2%. The TCR comes from a woman between 18 and 29 years old in good health and CMV-seropositive. The sequenced sample was PBMCs.

The CDR3 region has the DNA TGTGCCAGCAGCTTACCGGGACAGGGCCTTTACAATGAGCAGTTCTTC. Its translation is CASSLPGQGLYNEQFF. The rearrangement uses TRBV7-9 and TRBJ2-1; 9 nucleotides agree with TRBD1. The CDR3 has 16 amino acids. Trimming removed 2 bases from V and 4 bases from J; junction bases left unmatched: 6. CDR1 SEHNR and CDR2 FQNEAQ come from the germline V gene (reference sequence).